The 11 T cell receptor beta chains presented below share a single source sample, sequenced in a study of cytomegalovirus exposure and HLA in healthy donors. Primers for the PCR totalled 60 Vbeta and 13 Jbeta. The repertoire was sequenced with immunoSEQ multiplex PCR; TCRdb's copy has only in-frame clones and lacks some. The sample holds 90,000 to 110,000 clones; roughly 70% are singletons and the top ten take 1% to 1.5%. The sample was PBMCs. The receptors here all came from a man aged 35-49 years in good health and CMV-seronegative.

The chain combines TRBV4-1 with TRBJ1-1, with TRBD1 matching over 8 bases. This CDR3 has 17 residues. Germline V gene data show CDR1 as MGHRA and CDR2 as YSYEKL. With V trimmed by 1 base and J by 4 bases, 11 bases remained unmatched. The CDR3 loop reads CASSQGPGTGLGTEAFF. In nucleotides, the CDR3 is TGCGCCAGCAGCCAAGGGCCCGGGACAGGATTAGGCACTGAAGCTTTCTTT.

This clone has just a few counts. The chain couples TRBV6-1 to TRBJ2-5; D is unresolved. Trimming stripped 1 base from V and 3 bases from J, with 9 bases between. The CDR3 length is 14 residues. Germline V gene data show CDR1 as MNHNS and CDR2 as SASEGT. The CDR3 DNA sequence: TGTGCCAGCAGTGAAGGGTACTTAAAAGAGACCCAGTACTTC. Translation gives CASSEGYLKETQYF.

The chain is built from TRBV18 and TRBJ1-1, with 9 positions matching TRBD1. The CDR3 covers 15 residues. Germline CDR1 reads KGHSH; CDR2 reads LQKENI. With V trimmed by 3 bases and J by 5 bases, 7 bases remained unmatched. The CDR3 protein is CASSPRTGAATEAFF. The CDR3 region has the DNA TGTGCCAGCTCACCGAGGACAGGGGCGGCTACTGAAGCTTTCTTT.

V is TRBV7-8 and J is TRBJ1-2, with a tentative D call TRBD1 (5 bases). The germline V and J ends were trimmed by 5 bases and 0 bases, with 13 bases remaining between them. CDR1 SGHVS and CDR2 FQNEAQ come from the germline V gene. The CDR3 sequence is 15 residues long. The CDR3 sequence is CASSTRELSNYGYTF. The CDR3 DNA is TGTGCCAGCAGCACCAGGGAACTCTCTAACTATGGCTACACCTTC.

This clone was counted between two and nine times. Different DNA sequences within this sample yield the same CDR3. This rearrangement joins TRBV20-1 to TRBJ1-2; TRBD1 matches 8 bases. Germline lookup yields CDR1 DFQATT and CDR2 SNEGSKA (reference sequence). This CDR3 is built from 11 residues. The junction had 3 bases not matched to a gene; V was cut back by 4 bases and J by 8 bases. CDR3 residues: CSATTGAGYTF. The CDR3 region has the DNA TGCAGTGCTACGACAGGGGCGGGCTACACCTTC.

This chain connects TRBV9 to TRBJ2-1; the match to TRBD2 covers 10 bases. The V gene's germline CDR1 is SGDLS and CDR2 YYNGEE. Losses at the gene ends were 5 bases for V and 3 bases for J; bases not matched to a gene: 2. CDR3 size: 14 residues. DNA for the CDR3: TGTGCCAGCAGTACTAGCGGGATCTACAATGAGCAGTTCTTC. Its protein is CASSTSGIYNEQFF.

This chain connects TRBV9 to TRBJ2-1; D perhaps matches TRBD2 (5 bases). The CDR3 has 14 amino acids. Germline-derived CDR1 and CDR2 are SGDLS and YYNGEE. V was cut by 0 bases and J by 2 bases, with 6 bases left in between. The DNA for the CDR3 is TGTGCCAGCAGCGTAGAGGGAGCCTACAATGAGCAGTTCTTC. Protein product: CASSVEGAYNEQFF.

The CDR3 protein is CASSFRGPGSPLHF. The CDR3 bases are TGTGCCAGCAGTTTTCGGGGTCCGGGCTCACCCCTCCACTTT. This chain joins TRBV28 and TRBJ1-6; D not resolved. The CDR3 is 14 amino acids. Germline V gene sequence: CDR1 MDHEN, CDR2 SYDVKM. V was cut by 3 bases and J by 10 bases, with 13 bases left in between.

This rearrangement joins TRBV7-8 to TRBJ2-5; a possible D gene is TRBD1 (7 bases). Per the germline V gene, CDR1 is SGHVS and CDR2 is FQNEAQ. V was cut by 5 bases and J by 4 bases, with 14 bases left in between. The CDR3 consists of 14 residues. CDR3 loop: CASSPGGGGETQYF. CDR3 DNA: TGTGCCAGCAGCCCCGGAGGGGGCGGAGAGACCCAGTACTTC. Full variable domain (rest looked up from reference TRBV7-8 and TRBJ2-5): GAGVSQSPRYKVAKRGQDVALRCDPISGHVSLFWYQQALGQGPEFLTYFQNEAQLDKSGLPSDRFFAERPEGSVSTLKIQRTQQEDSAVYLCASSPGGGGETQYFGPGTRLLVL.

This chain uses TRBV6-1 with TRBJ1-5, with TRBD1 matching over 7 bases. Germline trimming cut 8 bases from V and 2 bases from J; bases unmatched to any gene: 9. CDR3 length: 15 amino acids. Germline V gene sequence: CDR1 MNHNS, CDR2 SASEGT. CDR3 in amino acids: CASQITGTGNQPQHF. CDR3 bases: TGTGCCAGCCAGATCACAGGGACAGGCAATCAGCCCCAGCATTTT.

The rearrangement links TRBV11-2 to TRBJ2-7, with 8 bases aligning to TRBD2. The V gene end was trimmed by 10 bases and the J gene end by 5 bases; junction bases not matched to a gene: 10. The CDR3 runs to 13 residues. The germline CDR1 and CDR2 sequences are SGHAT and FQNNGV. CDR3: CAIDQGLGDEQYF. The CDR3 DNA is TGTGCCATCGACCAGGGACTAGGGGACGAGCAGTACTTC.